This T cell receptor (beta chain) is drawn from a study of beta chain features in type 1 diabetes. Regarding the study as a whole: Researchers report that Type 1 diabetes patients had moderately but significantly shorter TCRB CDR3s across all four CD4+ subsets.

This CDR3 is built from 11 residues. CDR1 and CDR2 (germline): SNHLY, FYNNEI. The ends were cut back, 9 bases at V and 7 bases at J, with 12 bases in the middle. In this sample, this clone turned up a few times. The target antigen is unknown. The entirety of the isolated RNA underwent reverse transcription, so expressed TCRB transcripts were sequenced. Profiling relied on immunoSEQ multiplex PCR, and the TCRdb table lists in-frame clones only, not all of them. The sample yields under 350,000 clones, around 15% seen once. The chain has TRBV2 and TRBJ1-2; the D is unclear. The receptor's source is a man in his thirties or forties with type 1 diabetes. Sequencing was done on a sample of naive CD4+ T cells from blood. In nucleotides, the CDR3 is TGTGCCAGTCCGTCCTCTAGTGGCTACACCTTC. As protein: CASPSSSGYTF.